Each of the 4 T cell receptor beta chains below was sequenced from the same sample in a study of blood T cell repertoires in COVID-19 (dated by TCRdb to about 2020). The library was obtained by the immunoSEQ multiplex PCR assay. TCRdb took over this immuneACCESS table, retaining in-frame rearrangements with V and J assigned. Such tables are incomplete; in checked studies, under half of the missing clones stem from an unresolved V gene, and the remainder is unexplained. This sample holds just under 150,000 clones; approximately 87% were observed only once. Over 8.5% of the sample goes to the ten largest clones. The sequenced material came from peripheral blood. These receptors were obtained from a woman in her forties or fifties with active or convalescent COVID-19.

The V gene is TRBV2, the J gene TRBJ1-5; 10 bases align to TRBD1. The CDR3 runs to 13 residues. CDR1 is SNHLY and CDR2 is FYNNEI in the germline V gene. The V segment lost 6 bases and the J segment 7 bases; nucleotides outside the gene matches: 3. The DNA of the CDR3 is TGTGCCAGCAGGACAGGGGGCTGGCAGCCCCAGCATTTT. Its protein is CASRTGGWQPQHF.

The chain carries TRBV6-2 or TRBV6-3 and TRBJ2-1; TRBD2 matches 9 bases. The J segment lost 0 bases and the V segment lost 5 bases, leaving 5 bases of the junction unmatched. The CDR3 is 16 amino acids. CDR1 is MNHEY and CDR2 is SVGEGT in the germline V gene. The CDR3 loop reads CASSTSGSYSYNEQFF. CDR3 DNA sequence: TGTGCCAGCAGTACTAGCGGGTCTTACTCCTACAATGAGCAGTTCTTC.

The V gene is TRBV10-3, the J gene TRBJ1-2; D is undetermined. The germline CDR1 and CDR2 sequences are ENHRY and SYGVKD. The CDR3 runs 13 residues. Trimming removed 3 bases at V and 8 bases at J, with 13 bases between. CDR3 residues: CAISEVSPGGYTF. As DNA, the CDR3 is TGTGCCATCAGTGAAGTGTCACCAGGAGGCTACACCTTC.

The rearrangement links TRBV20-1 to TRBJ2-7, with 7 bases aligning to TRBD1. CDR3 length: 11 residues. Germline values: CDR1 DFQATT, CDR2 SNEGSKA (reference sequence). Trimming at V came to 3 bases and at J to 9 bases, leaving 5 bases not matched to a gene. The CDR3 bases are TGCAGTGCTAGTCTACAGGGGCGGCAGTACTTC. It is translated as CSASLQGRQYF.